What follows are 11 T cell receptor beta chains derived from one specimen sequenced in a study of T cell responses to AZD1222 COVID-19 vaccine. Here immunoSEQ multiplex PCR was the method, and the copy in TCRdb shows in-frame clones only, minus some. The data contain 69,000 or so clones, roughly 91% of them singletons. The specimen was peripheral blood, collected 28 days after the second dose of the MenACWY control vaccine. The source is an adult who received the MenACWY meningococcal vaccine as a control.

The chain carries TRBV19 and TRBJ1-4; 9 bases line up with TRBD1. The CDR3 extends over 15 amino acids. J lost 5 bases, V lost 5 bases, and 6 bases had no gene match. Germline V gives CDR1 LNHDA, CDR2 SQIVND (reference sequence). DNA for the CDR3: TGTGCCAGTAGTCCCGCCGGGACAGGGAATGAAAAACTGTTTTTT. It is translated as CASSPAGTGNEKLFF.

The V call is TRBV7-2, the J call TRBJ2-3, with unresolved D. The germline V gene has CDR1 SGHTA and CDR2 FQGNSA. V was cut by 4 bases and J by 2 bases, with 10 bases left in between. CDR3 length: 14 amino acids. This chain's CDR3 is CASSSGPNTDTQYF. CDR3 DNA: TGTGCCAGCAGCTCCGGACCAAACACAGATACGCAGTATTTT.

The rearrangement joins TRBV11-2 to TRBJ2-7, with a tentative D call TRBD2 (7 bases). Trimming shortened V by 5 bases and J by 7 bases, and 21 bases separated the two germline ends. The length of the CDR3 is 15 residues. Germline V gene sequence: CDR1 SGHAT, CDR2 FQNNGV. The CDR3 sequence: CASSAAGTPMREQYF. The DNA for the CDR3 is TGTGCCAGCAGCGCAGCGGGGACACCCATGAGGGAGCAGTACTTC.

V gene TRBV7-9 combines with J gene TRBJ1-5, with D perhaps TRBD1 (5 bases). The CDR3 is made up of 15 amino acids. CDR1 and CDR2 from the germline V gene are SEHNR and FQNEAQ (reference sequence). Between the trimmed V and J ends, which lost 4 bases and 3 bases, there was a span of 13 bases. The CDR3 spells CASSSRSGDNQPQHF. The DNA for the CDR3 is TGTGCCAGCAGCTCTAGGTCGGGGGACAATCAGCCCCAGCATTTT.

This clone was recorded once. The chain is built from TRBV5-1 and TRBJ1-1; no clear D gene. Germline V CDR1 and CDR2: SGHRS, YFSETQ. This CDR3 has 13 residues. With 8 bases removed from V and 5 bases from J, the gap between germline ends came to 16 bases. The CDR3 DNA follows: TGCGCCAGTTCGACTGGCCGGGGAACTGAAGCTTTCTTT. Its translation: CASSTGRGTEAFF.

This chain connects TRBV5-4 to TRBJ1-1; 7 bases fit TRBD1. Trimming cost V 1 base and J 3 bases; bases outside gene matches: 3. This CDR3 has 14 amino acids. Germline CDR1 SGHNT, CDR2 YYREEE (reference sequence). CDR3 coding DNA: TGTGCCAGCAGCTTGACAGGGGTGTACACTGAAGCTTTCTTT. It yields the protein CASSLTGVYTEAFF.

CDR3 amino acids: CASTITASNEQFF. CDR3 in DNA: TGTGCCAGTACCATAACGGCCTCCAATGAGCAGTTCTTC. This chain joins TRBV19 and TRBJ2-1; D remains ambiguous. The length of the CDR3 is 13 residues. Trimming removed 7 bases at V and 6 bases at J, with 13 bases between. Per the germline V gene, CDR1 is LNHDA and CDR2 is SQIVND (reference sequence).

There are a few counts of this clone. This rearrangement joins TRBV7-2 to TRBJ1-4, with TRBD1 identical over 7 bases. The CDR3 is 16 amino acids. Germline V gene data show CDR1 as SGHTA and CDR2 as FQGNSA. The ends lost 5 bases at V and 4 bases at J; junction bases unmatched: 10. CDR3 residues: CASSNFPGQYNEKLFF. In nucleotides, the CDR3 is TGTGCCAGCAGCAACTTCCCGGGACAGTATAATGAAAAACTGTTTTTT. Together with reference TRBV7-2 and TRBJ1-4, the CDR3 gives the full variable domain: GAGVSQSPSNKVTEKGKDVELRCDPISGHTALYWYRQSLGQGLEFLIYFQGNSAPDKSGLPSDRFSAERTGGSVSTLTIQRTQQEDSAVYLCASSNFPGQYNEKLFFGSGTQLSVL.

The chain has TRBV6-5 and TRBJ2-5; D is uncertain. The V end lost 6 bases, the J end lost 4 bases, and 12 bases lay between the germline ends. Germline V gene data show CDR1 as MNHEY and CDR2 as SVGAGI. CDR3 length equals 13 residues. The CDR3 region is CASSHSPGETQYF. The CDR3 region has the DNA TGTGCCAGCAGCCACTCTCCTGGAGAGACCCAGTACTTC.

This clone was seen only once. The chain is built from TRBV10-3 and TRBJ1-3; 9 nucleotides line up with TRBD1. Trimming at V came to 6 bases and at J to 4 bases, leaving 10 bases not matched to a gene. The germline V gene has CDR1 ENHRY and CDR2 SYGVKD. There are 16 residues in the CDR3. CDR3 nucleotides: TGTGCCATCAGGACGCTACAGGGGGCAAGAGGAAACACCATATATTTT. Amino acids: CAIRTLQGARGNTIYF.

The chain joins TRBV6-2 or TRBV6-3 to TRBJ2-3, with TRBD1 as a possible D gene (5 bases). V was cut by 0 bases and J by 2 bases, with 18 bases left in between. The CDR3 length is 18 residues. CDR1 and CDR2 (germline): MNHEY, SVGEGT. The CDR3 DNA reads TGTGCCAGCAGTTACTCCCTAGGGGAACCGCCATCCACAGATACGCAGTATTTT. As protein: CASSYSLGEPPSTDTQYF.